This T cell receptor beta chain was sequenced in a study of spatial heterogeneity in lung cancer. In this sample, this clonotype turned up a few times. The target antigen is unknown. The library was prepared for alpha chains; this beta chain is a stray read, so its frequency means little. TCRdb reprocessed the 5' RACE reads with MiXCR, giving one entry per CDR3 protein. The sample carries about 18,000 distinct CDR3 sequences, approximately 9.5% recorded once. Study-level results: Tumor mutation counts were tracked by expanded intratumoral alpha and beta TCR counts. Coverage of tumor T cells was estimated at about 7.4% for alpha chains and 11% to 15% for beta chains.

Germline V gives CDR1 KGHSH, CDR2 LQKENI. Trimming took off 0 bases at V and 8 bases at J, with 8 bases between the two ends. The CDR3 runs 14 residues. As for time point: sample taken at primary tumor resection. This chain joins TRBV18 and TRBJ1-6; D not resolved. This sequence originates from a female donor with early-stage non-small cell lung cancer. The sample consisted of lung tumor tissue, taken at surgery. CDR3 sequence (DNA): TGTGCCAGCTCACCACCGACGGAGCATTCACCCCTCCACTTT. Residues: CASSPPTEHSPLHF. The full variable domain, completed using reference TRBV18 and TRBJ1-6, is NAGVMQNPRHLVRRRGQEARLRCSPMKGHSHVYWYRQLPEEGLKFMVYLQKENIIDESGMPKERFSAEFPKEGPSILRIQQVVRGDSAAYFCASSPPTEHSPLHFGNGTRLTVT.